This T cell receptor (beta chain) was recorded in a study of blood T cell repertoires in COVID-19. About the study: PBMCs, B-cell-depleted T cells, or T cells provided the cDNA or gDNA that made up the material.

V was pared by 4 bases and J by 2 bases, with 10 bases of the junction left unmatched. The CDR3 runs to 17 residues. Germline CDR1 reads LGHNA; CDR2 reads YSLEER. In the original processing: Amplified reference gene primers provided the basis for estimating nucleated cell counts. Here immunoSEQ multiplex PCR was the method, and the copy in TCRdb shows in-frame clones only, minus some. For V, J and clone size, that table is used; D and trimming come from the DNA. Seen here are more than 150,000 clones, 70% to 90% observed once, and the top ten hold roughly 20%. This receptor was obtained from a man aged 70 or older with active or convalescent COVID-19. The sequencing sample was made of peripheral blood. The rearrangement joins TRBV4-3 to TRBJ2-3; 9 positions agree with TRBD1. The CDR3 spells CASSLQAGTGFTDTQYF. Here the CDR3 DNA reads TGCGCCAGCAGCCTCCAGGCCGGGACAGGGTTCACAGATACGCAGTATTTT.